This T cell receptor beta chain is drawn from a study of cytomegalovirus exposure and HLA in healthy donors. A multiplex PCR was run with 60 Vbeta primers and 13 Jbeta primers. The data were produced by immunoSEQ multiplex PCR, yet TCRdb's version contains in-frame clones alone and is incomplete. Altogether under 150,000 clones are present, about 80% being singletons, with the ten largest covering over 3%. Trimming stripped 1 base from V and 0 bases from J, with 9 bases between. This CDR3 is 15 amino acids long. Per germline, CDR1 LGHNA and CDR2 YNFKEQ. V is TRBV4-2 and J is TRBJ1-2; D is unresolved. This clonotype originated in a woman between 40 and 50 years old in good health and CMV-seronegative. Specimen: PBMCs. The CDR3 loop is CASSQGAGTNYGYTF. CDR3 coding DNA: TGTGCCAGCAGCCAAGGTGCAGGCACTAACTATGGCTACACCTTC.